Given below is one T cell receptor beta chain in context. Its antigen remains unidentified. Trimming took off 10 bases at V and 6 bases at J, with 24 bases between the two ends. Germline-derived CDR1 and CDR2 are KGHSH and LQKENI. The CDR3 loop spans 16 amino acids. The PCR ran on 60 Vbeta and 13 Jbeta primers. Assay: immunoSEQ multiplex PCR; the TCRdb copy retains only in-frame clones and omits some. This sample contains under 150,000 clones. The sample originates from a study of cytomegalovirus exposure and HLA in healthy donors. Points from the study as a whole: TCR beta chains numbering some 150 were designated cytomegalovirus-associated. Sequence variants that were highly shared formed a cluster that was likely a sequencing artifact. Association of approximately 18,000 TCR beta sequences with HLA alleles was found at 0.05 false discovery rate in a later analysis. In an earlier analysis, most TCR beta V segments were productive about 87% or about 30% of the time.

The sequence was collected from a woman aged 60 to 75 in good health and CMV-seronegative. Sequenced input: PBMCs. The chain combines TRBV18 with TRBJ2-2, with D possibly TRBD1 on 5 matching bases. The CDR3 here is CATHHTWQGDAGELFF. The CDR3 DNA is TGTGCCACCCACCATACCTGGCAGGGCGATGCCGGGGAGCTGTTTTTT. The variable domain in full, with the rest retrieved from reference TRBV18 and TRBJ2-2, is NAGVMQNPRHLVRRRGQEARLRCSPMKGHSHVYWYRQLPEEGLKFMVYLQKENIIDESGMPKERFSAEFPKEGPSILRIQQVVRGDSAAYFCATHHTWQGDAGELFFGEGSRLTVL.